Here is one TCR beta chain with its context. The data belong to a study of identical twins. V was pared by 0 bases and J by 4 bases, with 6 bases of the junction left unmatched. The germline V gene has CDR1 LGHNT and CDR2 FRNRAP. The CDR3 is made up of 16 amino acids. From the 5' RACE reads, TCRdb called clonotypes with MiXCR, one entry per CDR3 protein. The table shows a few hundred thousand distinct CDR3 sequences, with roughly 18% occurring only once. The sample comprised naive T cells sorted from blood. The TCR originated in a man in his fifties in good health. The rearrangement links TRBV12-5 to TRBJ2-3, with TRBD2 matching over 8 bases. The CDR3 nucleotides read TGTGCTAGTGGTTTGGTACCAGCGGGAGTACCAGATACGCAGTATTTT. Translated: CASGLVPAGVPDTQYF. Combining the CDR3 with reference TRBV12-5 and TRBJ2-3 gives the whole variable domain DARVTQTPRHKVTEMGQEVTMRCQPILGHNTVFWYRQTMMQGLELLAYFRNRAPLDDSGMPKDRFSAEMPDATLATLKIQPSEPRDSAVYFCASGLVPAGVPDTQYFGPGTRLTVL.